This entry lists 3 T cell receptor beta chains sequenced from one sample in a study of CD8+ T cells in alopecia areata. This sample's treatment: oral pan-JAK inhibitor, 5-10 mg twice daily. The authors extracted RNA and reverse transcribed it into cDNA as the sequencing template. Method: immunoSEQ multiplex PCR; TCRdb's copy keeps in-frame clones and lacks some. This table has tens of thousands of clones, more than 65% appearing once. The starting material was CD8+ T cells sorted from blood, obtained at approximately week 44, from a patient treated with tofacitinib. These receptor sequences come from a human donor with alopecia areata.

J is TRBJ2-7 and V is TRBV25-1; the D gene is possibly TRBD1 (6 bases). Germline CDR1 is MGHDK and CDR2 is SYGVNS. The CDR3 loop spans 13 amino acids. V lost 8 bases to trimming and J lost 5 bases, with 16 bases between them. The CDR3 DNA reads TGTGCCAGCCTGGACAGTATTTACCACGAGCAGTACTTC. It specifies CASLDSIYHEQYF.

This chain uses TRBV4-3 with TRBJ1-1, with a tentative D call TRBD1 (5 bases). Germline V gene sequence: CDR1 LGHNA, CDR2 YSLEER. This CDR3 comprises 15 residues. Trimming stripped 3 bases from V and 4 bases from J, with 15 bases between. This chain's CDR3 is CASSHDNQGVTEAFF. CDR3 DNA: TGCGCCAGCAGCCACGATAATCAGGGCGTCACTGAAGCTTTCTTT.

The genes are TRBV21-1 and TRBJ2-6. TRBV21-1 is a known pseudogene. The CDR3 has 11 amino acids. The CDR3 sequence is CASSTDGLLTF. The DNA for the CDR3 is TGTGCCAGCAGCACGGATGGCCTTCTGACTTTC.